The 10 T cell receptor beta chains in this list originate from one sample, sequenced in a study of T-cell memory formation after mild COVID-19. TCRdb reanalysed the 5' RACE reads using MiXCR and keeps one entry per CDR3 protein. The sample lists about 430,000 distinct CDR3 sequences, 15% to 20% occurring once. What was sequenced was PBMCs or a T cell subset sorted from them (not recorded which). These receptors were obtained from a young man who had mild COVID-19 (a few samples of this study predate the infection). Cell type and time point are not known.

This clonotype showed up just a few times. V and J are TRBV7-2 and TRBJ2-7; 8 bases are shared with TRBD2. J gave up 2 bases and V 5 bases, and 8 bases lay outside the gene matches. In germline, CDR1 is SGHTA, CDR2 FQGNSA. The CDR3 has 15 amino acids. The CDR3 DNA sequence: TGTGCCAGCAGCAAAGAGGTAGCGGGAACCTACGAGCAGTACTTC. Translation: CASSKEVAGTYEQYF.

The chain links TRBV5-1 to TRBJ1-4; D is unclear. Trimming stripped 2 bases from V and 4 bases from J, with 12 bases between. The CDR3 sequence is 15 residues long. Per the germline V gene, CDR1 is SGHRS and CDR2 is YFSETQ. CDR3 region: CASSFTDGNNEKLFF. In DNA form, the CDR3 reads TGCGCCAGCAGCTTTACGGACGGTAATAATGAAAAACTGTTTTTT.

The V and J genes are TRBV4-1 and TRBJ2-6; D is unresolved. This CDR3 spans 17 amino acids. The germline CDR1 and CDR2 sequences are MGHRA and YSYEKL. V shed 1 base and J shed 0 bases, with 10 bases lying between them. CDR3 region: CASSQGRASSGANVLTF. The CDR3 DNA follows: TGCGCCAGCAGCCAAGGCCGGGCCAGCTCTGGGGCCAACGTCCTGACTTTC.

This clonotype was recorded a few times. The genes are TRBV24-1 and TRBJ2-3; D is perhaps TRBD1 or TRBD2 (5 bases each). The CDR3 is 15 residues long. Trimming removed 9 bases at V and 2 bases at J, with 17 bases between. Per the germline V gene, CDR1 is KGHDR and CDR2 is SFDVKD. The CDR3 coding sequence is TGTGCCACCGCCCTTCGAGGGGCGGCCACAGATACGCAGTATTTT. Amino acid sequence: CATALRGAATDTQYF.

The J gene is TRBJ2-7, the V gene TRBV10-3; tentative D call: TRBD1 (6 bases). V was shortened by 5 bases and J by 1 base, with 9 bases between the two germline ends. This CDR3 comprises 13 residues. The germline CDR1 and CDR2 sequences are ENHRY and SYGVKD. The CDR3 DNA follows: TGTGCCATCAGTCCGGGACAATCCTACGAGCAGTACGTC. It specifies CAISPGQSYEQYV.

This clonotype was recorded a few times. This sequence joins TRBV11-2 and TRBJ1-2, with D unclear. Germline-derived CDR1 and CDR2 are SGHAT and FQNNGV. The CDR3 sequence is 14 residues long. The V end was cut by 1 base, the J end by 4 bases, with 10 bases between. CDR3 in DNA: TGTGCCAGCAGCTTAGGCGGTGGTAGCTATGGCTACACCTTC. As protein: CASSLGGGSYGYTF.

The V call is TRBV7-9, the J call TRBJ2-5; D call uncertain. The CDR3 loop spans 15 amino acids. Germline V gives CDR1 SEHNR, CDR2 FQNEAQ (reference sequence). The V and J ends lost 5 bases and 5 bases respectively, with 18 bases between them. This CDR3 is CASSRTTTERETQYF. CDR3 nucleotides: TGTGCCAGCAGCCGAACGACGACGGAAAGGGAGACCCAGTACTTC.

The chain links TRBV4-1 to TRBJ1-2; D ambiguous. Trimming removed 0 bases from V and 7 bases from J, with 6 bases in between. The CDR3 has 12 residues. Germline V lookup: CDR1 MGHRA, CDR2 YSYEKL. CDR3 sequence: CASSQEWSGYTF. The CDR3 bases are TGCGCCAGCAGCCAAGAATGGTCTGGCTACACCTTC.

The sample holds a few counts of this clonotype. The gene calls are TRBV7-6 and TRBJ2-5, with D unresolved. The V gene's germline CDR1 is SGHVS and CDR2 FNYEAQ. V lost 2 bases and J lost 1, with 11 bases in between. This CDR3 region has 15 residues. CDR3 sequence: CASSLFSPPQETQYF. The CDR3 DNA sequence: TGTGCCAGCAGCTTATTTTCCCCCCCCCAAGAGACCCAGTACTTC.

This chain connects TRBV30 to TRBJ2-7, with 12 bases aligning to TRBD1. The germline CDR1 and CDR2 sequences are GTSNPN and SVGIG (reference sequence). V gave up 2 bases and J gave up 5 bases; unmatched junction bases: 4. The CDR3 consists of 14 residues. The CDR3 nucleotides are TGTGCCTGGAGTTCCGGGACAGGGGGCAACGAGCAGTACTTC. Its protein is CAWSSGTGGNEQYF.